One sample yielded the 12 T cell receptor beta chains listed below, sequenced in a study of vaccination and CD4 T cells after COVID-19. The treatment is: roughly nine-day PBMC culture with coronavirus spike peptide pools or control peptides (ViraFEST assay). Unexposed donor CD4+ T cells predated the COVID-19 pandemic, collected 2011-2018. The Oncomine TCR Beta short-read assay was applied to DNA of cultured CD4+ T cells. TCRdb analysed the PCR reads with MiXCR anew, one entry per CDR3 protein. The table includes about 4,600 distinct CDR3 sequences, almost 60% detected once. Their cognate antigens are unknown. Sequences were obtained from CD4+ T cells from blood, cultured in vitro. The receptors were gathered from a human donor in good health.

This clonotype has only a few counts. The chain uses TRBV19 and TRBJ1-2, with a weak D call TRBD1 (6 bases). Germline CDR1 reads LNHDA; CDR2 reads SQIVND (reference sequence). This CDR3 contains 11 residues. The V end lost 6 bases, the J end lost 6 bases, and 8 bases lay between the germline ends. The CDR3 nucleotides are TGTGCCAGTAGCGACAGGAATGGCTACACCTTC. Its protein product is CASSDRNGYTF.

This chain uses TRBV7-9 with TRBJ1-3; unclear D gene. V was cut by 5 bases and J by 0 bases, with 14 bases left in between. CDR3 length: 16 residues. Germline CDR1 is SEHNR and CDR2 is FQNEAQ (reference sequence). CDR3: CASSLNAWGSGNTIYF. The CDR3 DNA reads TGTGCCAGCAGCCTGAATGCCTGGGGCTCTGGAAACACCATATATTTT.

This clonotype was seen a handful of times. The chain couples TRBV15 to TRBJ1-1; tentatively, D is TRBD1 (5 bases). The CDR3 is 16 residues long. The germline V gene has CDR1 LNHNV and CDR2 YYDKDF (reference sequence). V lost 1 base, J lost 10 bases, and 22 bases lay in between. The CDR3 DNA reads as TGTGCCACCAGCAGAGGGTCGGCGGGCAGGTTGGGGGGAGCTTTCTTT. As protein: CATSRGSAGRLGGAFF.

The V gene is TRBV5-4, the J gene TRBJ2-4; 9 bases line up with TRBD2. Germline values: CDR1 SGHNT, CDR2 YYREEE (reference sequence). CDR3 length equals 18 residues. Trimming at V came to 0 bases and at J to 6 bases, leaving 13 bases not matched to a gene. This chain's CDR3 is CASSLVGLAGPRVNIQYF. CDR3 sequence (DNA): TGTGCCAGCAGCTTGGTAGGCCTAGCGGGGCCCCGGGTAAACATTCAGTACTTC.

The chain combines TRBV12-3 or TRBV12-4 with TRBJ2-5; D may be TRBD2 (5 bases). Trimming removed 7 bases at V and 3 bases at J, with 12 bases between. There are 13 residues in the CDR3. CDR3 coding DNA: TGTGCCAGCAATCCGGACGGGGAAGAGACCCAGTACTTC. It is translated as CASNPDGEETQYF.

The CDR3 is CASSVGKGGLGTEAFF. The CDR3 DNA follows: TGTGCCAGCAGCGTAGGAAAGGGGGGGCTTGGGACTGAAGCTTTCTTT. This chain connects TRBV9 to TRBJ1-1; the D gene is possibly TRBD1 (6 bases). Per the germline V gene, CDR1 is SGDLS and CDR2 is YYNGEE. V was cut by 0 bases and J by 5 bases, with 17 bases left in between. This CDR3 spans 16 amino acids. The whole variable domain, remainder taken from reference TRBV9 and TRBJ1-1, is DSGVTQTPKHLITATGQRVTLRCSPRSGDLSVYWYQQSLDQGLQFLIQYYNGEERAKGNILERFSAQQFPDLHSELNLSSLELGDSALYFCASSVGKGGLGTEAFFGQGTRLTVV.

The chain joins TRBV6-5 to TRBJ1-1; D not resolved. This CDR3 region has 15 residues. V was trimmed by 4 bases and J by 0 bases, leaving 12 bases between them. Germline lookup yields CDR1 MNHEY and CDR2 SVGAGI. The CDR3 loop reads CASSSLSSLNTEAFF. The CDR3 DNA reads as TGTGCCAGCAGTTCCCTCAGCTCTTTGAACACTGAAGCTTTCTTT.

This chain's CDR3 is CASSEAGGDYEQYF. As DNA, the CDR3 is TGTGCCAGCAGTGAGGCGGGAGGGGACTACGAGCAGTACTTC. V usage is TRBV6-1 and J usage is TRBJ2-7, with 9 bases identical to TRBD2. V lost 3 bases to trimming and J lost 3 bases; unmatched junction nucleotides: 3. From germline, CDR1 is MNHNS and CDR2 SASEGT. The CDR3 runs 14 residues.

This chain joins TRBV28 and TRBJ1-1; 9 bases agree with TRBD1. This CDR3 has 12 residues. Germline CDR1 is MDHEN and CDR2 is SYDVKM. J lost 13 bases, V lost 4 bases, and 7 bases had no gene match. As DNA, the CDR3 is TGTGCCAGCAGTTCCTTCGACAGGGGGGGTTTCTTT. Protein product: CASSSFDRGGFF.

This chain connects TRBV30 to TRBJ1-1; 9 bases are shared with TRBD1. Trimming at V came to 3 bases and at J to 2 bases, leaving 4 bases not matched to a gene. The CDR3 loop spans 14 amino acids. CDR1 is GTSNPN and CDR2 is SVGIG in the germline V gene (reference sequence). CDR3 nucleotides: TGTGCCTGGAGCCAGGACAGGGGAAACACTGAAGCTTTCTTT. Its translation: CAWSQDRGNTEAFF.

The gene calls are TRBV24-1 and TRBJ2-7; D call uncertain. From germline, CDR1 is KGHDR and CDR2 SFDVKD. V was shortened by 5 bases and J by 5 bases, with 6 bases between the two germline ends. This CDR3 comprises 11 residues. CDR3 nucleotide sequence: TGTGCCACCAGTGTTGGGGACGAGCAGTACTTC. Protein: CATSVGDEQYF.

This chain's CDR3 is CASSLGSRAGETQYF. DNA of the CDR3: TGTGCCAGCAGCTTAGGGTCCAGGGCTGGGGAGACCCAGTACTTC. The chain couples TRBV7-9 to TRBJ2-5; D possibly corresponds to TRBD1 (5 bases). CDR3 length: 15 residues. Germline CDR1 SEHNR, CDR2 FQNEAQ (reference sequence). V was pared by 1 base and J by 5 bases, with 14 bases between. The full variable domain, with the rest looked up from reference TRBV7-9 and TRBJ2-5, is DTGVSQNPRHKITKRGQNVTFRCDPISEHNRLYWYRQTLGQGPEFLTYFQNEAQLEKSRLLSDRFSAERPKGSFSTLEIQRTEQGDSAMYLCASSLGSRAGETQYFGPGTRLLVL.